The rows below give T cell receptor beta chains drawn from one sample of a study of T cells in Graves' hyperthyroidism and ophthalmopathy. One entry per CDR3 protein results from TCRdb running MiXCR on the multiplex PCR reads. In the table there are 350,000 to 400,000 distinct CDR3 sequences, about 18% of which are singletons. Sequenced input: blood. These receptors all come from a man aged 18-30 years with Graves' ophthalmopathy. Each CDR3 is given without its conserved first and last residue. Fields, in order: CDR3 protein, V gene, clone size. Some rows mark clone size as missing; the rest say once, few, many or name a class of expanded clone.

CDR3aa: ASSGGRGLNEQY; v_gene: TRBV9; abundance: few
CDR3aa: ATREGQGREQY; v_gene: TRBV10-3; abundance: many
CDR3aa: ASSLFGAGAVYEQY; v_gene: TRBV28; abundance: many
CDR3aa: ASSLVGTGVGNIQY; v_gene: TRBV11-2; abundance: many
CDR3aa: ASSLVGFGNTIY; v_gene: TRBV11-2; abundance: many
CDR3aa: ASSQGAFGYT; v_gene: TRBV3-1; abundance: many
CDR3aa: SARRSVSNQPQH; v_gene: TRBV20-1; abundance: many
CDR3aa: ASSPRQNTGELF; v_gene: TRBV27; abundance: many
CDR3aa: ASSPRVADRGQVGELF; v_gene: TRBV2; abundance: NA
CDR3aa: ASSLISGREAF; v_gene: TRBV27; abundance: many
CDR3aa: ASSRPTGADTQY; v_gene: TRBV18; abundance: NA
CDR3aa: ASSHPGNTIY; v_gene: TRBV7-3; abundance: few
CDR3aa: SARDRRGHGYT; v_gene: TRBV20-1; abundance: few
CDR3aa: ASSSFRQGMVNQPQH; v_gene: TRBV7-8; abundance: few
CDR3aa: ASSSIGTGNSYNEQF; v_gene: TRBV2; abundance: NA
CDR3aa: ASSQEAGGAEQY; v_gene: TRBV3-1; abundance: many
CDR3aa: ASSQVKGLGELF; v_gene: TRBV3-1; abundance: many
CDR3aa: SASRTGGIGETQY; v_gene: TRBV20-1; abundance: many
CDR3aa: SAETGNFNGYT; v_gene: TRBV20-1; abundance: many
CDR3aa: ASSLLGDQPYEQY; v_gene: TRBV5-1; abundance: many
CDR3aa: ASTSRGLAGTSGEQF; v_gene: TRBV4-1; abundance: many
CDR3aa: ASSLPVYGTANEKLF; v_gene: TRBV3-1; abundance: many
CDR3aa: AVMTGGEQY; v_gene: TRBV27; abundance: NA
CDR3aa: GTRVQWSYNEQF; v_gene: TRBV6-1; abundance: once
CDR3aa: ASSLVAYETQY; v_gene: TRBV11-2; abundance: many
CDR3aa: ASSSIPTGANSPLH; v_gene: TRBV27; abundance: many
CDR3aa: SAGLAGGGTDTQY; v_gene: TRBV20-1; abundance: many
CDR3aa: ASSSDHYEQY; v_gene: TRBV27; abundance: many
CDR3aa: ASSYWDGTAF; v_gene: TRBV6-5; abundance: many
CDR3aa: ATSDEIGYGYT; v_gene: TRBV24-1; abundance: many
CDR3aa: ASSQASGFNEQF; v_gene: TRBV3-1; abundance: NA